These T cell receptor beta chains were read from a single sample in a study of cytomegalovirus exposure and HLA in healthy donors. Measured with immunoSEQ multiplex PCR; TCRdb has only the in-frame clones, and not every one. Of some 210,000 clones in the sample, roughly 80% were seen once. Sequences were obtained from PBMCs. The receptors here all came from a woman aged 30 to 39 in good health and CMV-seropositive. Both conserved end residues are part of each CDR3. The D gene is left open where the match is weak. Size tells how often a clone was seen (once, few, many) or the class of an expanded clone, and some rows leave it out.

v_gene,abundance,d_gene,j_gene,CDR3aa,CDR3nt
TRBV9,-,TRBD1,TRBJ1-4,CASSSRPGTGPVANEKLFF,TGTGCCAGCAGCTCACGTCCCGGGACAGGGCCTGTGGCTAATGAAAAACTGTTTTTT
TRBV2,once,-,TRBJ1-4,CASSETVILNEKLFF,TGTGCCAGCAGTGAGACAGTTATACTCAATGAAAAACTGTTTTTT
TRBV11-2,-,TRBD1,TRBJ2-5,CASSLGQGDMAQYF,TGTGCCAGCAGCTTAGGACAGGGAGATATGGCCCAGTACTTC
TRBV28,few,TRBD1,TRBJ2-3,CASSRRTGDRDTQYF,TGTGCCAGCAGTCGGCGGACAGGGGATAGAGATACGCAGTATTTT
TRBV6-6,-,TRBD1,TRBJ1-5,CASRRQGGNQPQHF,TGTGCCAGCAGAAGACAGGGTGGCAATCAGCCCCAGCATTTT
TRBV2,-,-,TRBJ2-7,CASSEIGAGTYEQYF,TGTGCCAGCAGTGAAATTGGGGCAGGAACCTACGAGCAGTACTTC
TRBV4-3,few,-,TRBJ1-4,CASSQEVAATNEKLFF,TGCGCCAGCAGCCAAGAAGTGGCCGCAACTAATGAAAAACTGTTTTTT
TRBV7-6,once,TRBD1,TRBJ2-7,CASSPGTGAYEQYF,TGTGCCAGCAGTCCCGGGACAGGGGCCTACGAGCAGTACTTC
TRBV7-9,-,TRBD2,TRBJ2-2,CASSLSGRGTGELFF,TGTGCCAGCAGCTTGAGCGGGAGAGGGACCGGGGAGCTGTTTTTT
TRBV7-3,-,TRBD1,TRBJ1-5,CASSSGQNQPQHF,TGTGCCAGCAGCTCGGGACAGAATCAGCCCCAGCATTTT
TRBV6-1,-,TRBD1,TRBJ2-7,CASSETGTGNYEQYF,TGTGCCAGCAGTGAAACCGGGACAGGGAACTACGAGCAGTACTTC
TRBV9,once,TRBD2,TRBJ2-3,CASSREDADTQYF,TGTGCCAGCAGTCGGGAGGATGCAGATACGCAGTATTTT
TRBV13,-,TRBD1,TRBJ1-3,CASSSGQGAGNTIYF,TGTGCCAGCAGCTCGGGACAGGGGGCTGGAAACACCATATATTTT
TRBV7-2,-,TRBD1,TRBJ1-2,CASSLNTGTGGYTF,TGTGCCAGCAGCCTAAACACCGGGACAGGGGGTTACACCTTC
TRBV5-1,few,TRBD2,TRBJ2-3,CASSLGSGHTDTQYF,TGCGCCAGCAGCTTGGGTAGCGGGCACACAGATACGCAGTATTTT
TRBV18,-,TRBD2,TRBJ2-1,CASSPPGTSGRVEQFF,TGTGCCAGCTCACCCCCCGGGACTAGCGGGAGGGTTGAGCAGTTCTTC
TRBV6-5,few,TRBD1,TRBJ2-7,CASSYSSGTGAYEQYF,TGTGCCAGCAGTTACTCCTCCGGGACAGGGGCCTACGAGCAGTACTTC
TRBV11-2,-,-,TRBJ2-3,CASSHGAQGDTQYF,TGTGCCAGCTCACACGGAGCCCAGGGAGATACGCAGTATTTT
TRBV7-9,-,-,TRBJ2-7,CASRPRDTYEQYF,TGTGCCAGCAGGCCTCGGGACACCTACGAGCAGTACTTC
TRBV19,-,TRBD1,TRBJ1-2,CASSLGQGSVRGYTF,TGTGCCAGTAGTCTGGGACAGGGCTCGGTACGGGGCTACACCTTC
TRBV5-6,-,TRBD2,TRBJ2-1,CASSSGTSNYNEQFF,TGTGCCAGCAGCTCCGGGACTAGCAACTACAATGAGCAGTTCTTC
TRBV4-3,-,-,TRBJ2-3,CASSQDSAGIGTQYF,TGCGCCAGCAGCCAAGATTCGGCAGGGATTGGTACGCAGTATTTT
TRBV28,few,-,TRBJ1-5,CASSPTSSLSNQPQHF,TGTGCCAGCAGTCCCACTTCGTCTCTTAGCAATCAGCCCCAGCATTTT
TRBV6-5,-,-,TRBJ2-2,CASRPPGLPTGELFF,TGTGCCAGCAGACCACCGGGACTCCCCACCGGGGAGCTGTTTTTT
TRBV7-2,-,TRBD2,TRBJ2-7,CASSSPRSGRNEQYF,TGTGCCAGCAGCTCCCCGAGGAGCGGGAGGAACGAGCAGTACTTC
TRBV11-3,-,-,TRBJ2-3,CASSRNGVSTDTQYF,TGTGCCAGCAGCCGGAACGGAGTTAGCACAGATACGCAGTATTTT
TRBV6-1,-,-,TRBJ1-2,CASSGGGSGRINYGYTF,TGTGCCAGCAGTGGGGGCGGTTCTGGCAGAATTAACTATGGCTACACCTTC
TRBV6-5,-,-,TRBJ2-2,CASRYWGENTGELFF,TGTGCCAGCCGTTATTGGGGGGAAAACACCGGGGAGCTGTTTTTT
TRBV18,-,TRBD2,TRBJ2-1,CASQPLAGGGNEQFF,TGTGCCAGCCAACCACTAGCGGGAGGAGGGAATGAGCAGTTCTTC
TRBV18,-,-,TRBJ1-1,CASSRGGSQAEAFF,TGTGCCAGCTCGCGTGGGGGGAGCCAAGCTGAAGCTTTCTTT
TRBV5-1,-,-,TRBJ2-5,CASSALVKETQYF,TGCGCCAGCAGCGCGCTTGTTAAAGAGACCCAGTACTTC
TRBV4-3,few,-,TRBJ1-1,CASSQVGNTEAFF,TGCGCCAGCAGCCAAGTCGGGAACACTGAAGCTTTCTTT
TRBV28,-,TRBD1,TRBJ2-2,CASSPKGARTGELFF,TGTGCCAGCAGCCCCAAGGGGGCGCGAACCGGGGAGCTGTTTTTT
TRBV15,-,-,TRBJ1-2,CATSRDRSAGTF,TGTGCCACCAGCAGAGATCGTTCTGCGGGCACCTTC
TRBV21-1,-,-,TRBJ2-1,CASSKTGGRIQTEQFF,TGTGCCAGCAGCAAGACAGGGGGCCGGATACAGACTGAGCAGTTCTTC
TRBV27,-,-,TRBJ2-1,CASSSRRGGYNEQFF,TGTGCCAGCAGTTCCCGGAGGGGGGGGTACAATGAGCAGTTCTTC
TRBV5-1,-,TRBD1,TRBJ1-2,CASSPRQGDGYTF,TGCGCCAGCAGCCCGCGACAGGGGGATGGCTACACCTTC
TRBV7-8,-,-,TRBJ2-1,CASSFLSGSYNEQFF,TGTGCCAGCAGCTTCCTTTCCGGCTCCTACAATGAGCAGTTCTTC
TRBV19,-,-,TRBJ1-5,CASIPPGGGHQPQHF,TGTGCCAGTATTCCCCCGGGTGGCGGGCATCAGCCCCAGCATTTT
TRBV11-3,-,-,TRBJ1-1,CASSSDSKNTEAFF,TGTGCCAGCAGCTCGGACAGTAAGAACACTGAAGCTTTCTTT
TRBV18,-,TRBD1,TRBJ1-2,CASSPNPGQAHFYGYTF,TGTGCCAGCTCACCTAACCCCGGACAGGCTCACTTCTATGGCTACACCTTC
TRBV28,-,-,TRBJ2-7,CASSLPLANLGLREQYF,TGTGCCAGCAGTTTACCTTTGGCAAATCTGGGGCTAAGAGAGCAGTACTTC
TRBV27,-,-,TRBJ2-1,CASSLGGGRYNEQFF,TGTGCCAGCAGTTTAGGGGGGGGCCGATACAATGAGCAGTTCTTC
TRBV2,once,-,TRBJ1-1,CASSEWQGNTEAFF,TGTGCCAGCAGTGAATGGCAGGGGAACACTGAAGCTTTCTTT
TRBV11-2,-,TRBD1,TRBJ1-1,CASTFDRGKAFF,TGTGCCAGCACCTTCGACAGGGGCAAAGCTTTCTTT
TRBV28,-,-,TRBJ2-2,CASSDIPANTGELFF,TGTGCCAGCAGTGACATCCCCGCGAACACCGGGGAGCTGTTTTTT
TRBV10-3,-,TRBD1,TRBJ1-6,CAIRKDRDSSPLHF,TGTGCCATCAGGAAAGACAGGGATTCTTCACCCCTCCACTTT
TRBV7-2,-,TRBD1,TRBJ1-4,CASRQGAREKLFF,TGTGCCAGCAGACAGGGGGCTCGAGAAAAACTGTTTTTT
TRBV7-2,-,TRBD2,TRBJ2-7,CASSQRGSSGSYEQYF,TGTGCCAGCAGCCAACGGGGTTCTAGCGGGAGCTACGAGCAGTACTTC
TRBV5-4,-,TRBD2,TRBJ2-7,CASSLDGGVSYEQYF,TGTGCCAGCAGCTTAGACGGGGGGGTCTCCTACGAGCAGTACTTC